This T cell receptor (beta chain) was identified in a study of blood T cell repertoires in COVID-19. Study-wide context: There were acute and convalescent COVID-19 samples, and they came from the United States, Italy and Spain.

The CDR3 is 14 residues long. Looked up from germline, CDR1 is MNHEY and CDR2 is SVGEGT. The junction had 9 bases not matched to a gene; V was cut back by 5 bases and J by 6 bases. TCRdb's copy holds only in-frame clones and misses some; the assay was immunoSEQ multiplex PCR. Of 200,000 to 250,000 clones listed, nearly 90% are singletons. The TCR comes from a man aged 30 to 39 who had recovered from COVID-19. Input material: PBMCs or T cells enriched from blood (not recorded which). The V gene is TRBV6-2 or TRBV6-3, the J gene TRBJ1-1, with 7 bases that match TRBD1. The CDR3 region is CASSPQGGSPEAFF. In DNA form, the CDR3 reads TGTGCCAGCAGTCCCCAGGGGGGCAGTCCTGAAGCTTTCTTT.